This T cell receptor beta chain was observed in a study of graft-versus-host responses after intestinal transplantation. Study conclusions and caveats: Analysis identified GvH clones in recipient marrow, with some appearing first in ileum or blood.

The junction had 4 bases not matched to a gene; V was cut back by 2 bases and J by 7 bases. Germline CDR1 SGHKS, CDR2 YYEKEE (reference sequence). The CDR3 loop spans 13 amino acids. Sequencing was performed with immunoSEQ multiplex PCR; in TCRdb, only in-frame clones are kept and a portion is missing. This table has tens of thousands of clones, 85% to 95% appearing once. In the case of this clone: Antigen unknown.

The rearrangement links TRBV5-5 to TRBJ2-5, with 8 bases aligning to TRBD1. Sequenced material: unstimulated CD4+ T cells sorted from spleen or lymph node cells, taken before transplant. This sequence originates from a human donor who was the organ donor for an intestinal transplant. CDR3 amino acids: CASSFGQGGTQYF. The CDR3 region has the DNA TGTGCCAGCAGCTTTGGACAGGGTGGGACCCAGTACTTC.